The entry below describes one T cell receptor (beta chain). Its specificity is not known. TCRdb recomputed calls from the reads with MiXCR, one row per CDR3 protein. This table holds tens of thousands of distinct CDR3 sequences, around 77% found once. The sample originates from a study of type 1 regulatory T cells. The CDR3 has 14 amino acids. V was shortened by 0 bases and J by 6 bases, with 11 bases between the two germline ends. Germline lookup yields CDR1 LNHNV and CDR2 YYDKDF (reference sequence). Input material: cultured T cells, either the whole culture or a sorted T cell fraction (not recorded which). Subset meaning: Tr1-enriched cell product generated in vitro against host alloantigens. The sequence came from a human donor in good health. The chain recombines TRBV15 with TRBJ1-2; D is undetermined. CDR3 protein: CATSRDKGFNGYTF. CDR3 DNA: TGTGCCACCAGCAGAGATAAAGGGTTCAATGGCTACACCTTC. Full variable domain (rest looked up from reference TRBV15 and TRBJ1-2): DAMVIQNPRYQVTQFGKPVTLSCSQTLNHNVMYWYQQKSSQAPKLLFHYYDKDFNNEADTPDNFQSRRPNTSFCFLDIRSPGLGDTAMYLCATSRDKGFNGYTFGSGTRLTVV.